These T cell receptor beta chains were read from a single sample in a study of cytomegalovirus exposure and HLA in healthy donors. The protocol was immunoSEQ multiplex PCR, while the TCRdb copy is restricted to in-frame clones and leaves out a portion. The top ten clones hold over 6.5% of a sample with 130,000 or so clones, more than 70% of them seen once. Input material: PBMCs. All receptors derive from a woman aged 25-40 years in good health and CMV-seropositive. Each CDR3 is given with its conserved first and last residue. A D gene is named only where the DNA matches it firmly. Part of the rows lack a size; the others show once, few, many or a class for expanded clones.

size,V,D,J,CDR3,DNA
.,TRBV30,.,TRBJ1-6,CAWSARGGNSPLHF,TGTGCCTGGAGTGCGCGGGGTGGAAATTCACCCCTCCACTTT
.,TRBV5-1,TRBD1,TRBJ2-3,CASSLQGAGDTQYF,TGCGCCAGCAGCTTGCAGGGGGCTGGAGATACGCAGTATTTT
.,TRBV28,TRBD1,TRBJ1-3,CASSSTGAISGNTIYF,TGTGCCAGCAGTTCTACAGGGGCCATCTCTGGAAACACCATATATTTT
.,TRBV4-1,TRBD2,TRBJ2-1,CASSLSSGRVVGNEQFF,TGCGCCAGCAGCCTGTCTAGCGGGAGGGTGGTGGGCAATGAGCAGTTCTTC
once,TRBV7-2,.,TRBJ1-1,CASSLGLGAILNTEAFF,TGTGCCAGCAGCTTAGGGTTAGGGGCGATACTGAACACTGAAGCTTTCTTT
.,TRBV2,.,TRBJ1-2,CASRVDNNYGYTF,TGTGCCAGCAGAGTCGACAATAACTATGGCTACACCTTC
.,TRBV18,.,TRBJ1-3,CASSPRKGRVREDTIYF,TGTGCCAGCTCACCAAGAAAGGGCAGGGTTAGAGAAGACACCATATATTTT
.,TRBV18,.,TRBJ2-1,CASSPPGTYNEQFF,TGTGCCAGCTCACCACCCGGGACCTACAATGAGCAGTTCTTC
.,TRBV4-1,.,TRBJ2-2,CASSQVVRTDTNTGELFF,TGCGCCAGCAGCCAAGTAGTAAGAACGGACACTAACACCGGGGAGCTGTTTTTT
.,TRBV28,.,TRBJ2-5,CASSPPGGGGTQYF,TGTGCCAGCAGCCCCCCGGGGGGCGGGGGCACCCAGTACTTC
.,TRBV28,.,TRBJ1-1,CASSLGETEAFF,TGTGCCAGCAGTTTGGGAGAGACTGAAGCTTTCTTT
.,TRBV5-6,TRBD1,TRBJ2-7,CASSLGQGPYEQYF,TGTGCCAGCAGCTTGGGACAGGGACCCTACGAGCAGTACTTC
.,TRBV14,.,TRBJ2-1,CASSQGPLSYNEQFF,TGTGCCAGCAGCCAAGGGCCCCTCTCCTACAATGAGCAGTTCTTC
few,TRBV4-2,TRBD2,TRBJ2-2,CASSQKALAGPIGGELFF,TGTGCCAGCAGCCAAAAAGCGCTAGCGGGGCCGATTGGTGGGGAGCTGTTTTTT
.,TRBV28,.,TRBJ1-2,CASSTHYRDKSGYTF,TGTGCCAGCAGTACCCACTACAGGGATAAAAGTGGCTACACCTTC
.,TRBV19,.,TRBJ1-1,CASSRPGGPSLGAFF,TGTGCCAGTTCTCGGCCCGGAGGGCCCTCCCTTGGAGCTTTCTTT
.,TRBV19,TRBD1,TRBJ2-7,CASSPGTGVTYEQYF,TGTGCCAGTAGTCCTGGGACAGGGGTGACCTACGAGCAGTACTTC
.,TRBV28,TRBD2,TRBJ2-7,CASREGLAGAFYEQYF,TGTGCCAGCAGGGAGGGACTAGCGGGAGCTTTTTACGAGCAGTACTTC
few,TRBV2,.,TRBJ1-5,CASKSNYDQPQHF,TGTGCCAGCAAGAGCAATTACGATCAGCCCCAGCATTTT
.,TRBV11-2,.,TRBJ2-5,CASSLEGRTQYF,TGTGCCAGCAGCTTAGAGGGGAGGACCCAGTACTTC
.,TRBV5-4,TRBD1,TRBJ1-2,CASSQGQDPYGYTF,TGTGCCAGCAGCCAGGGACAGGACCCCTATGGCTACACCTTC
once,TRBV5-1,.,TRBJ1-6,CASSLGGSGDLALHF,TGCGCCAGCAGCTTGGGTGGCAGCGGGGATTTGGCCCTCCACTTT
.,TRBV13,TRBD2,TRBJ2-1,CASSSFGAGGVGEQFF,TGTGCCAGCAGCTCCTTCGGAGCGGGGGGTGTTGGTGAGCAGTTCTTC
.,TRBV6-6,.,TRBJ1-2,CASVHGEAYGYTF,TGTGCCAGCGTTCACGGGGAGGCCTATGGCTACACCTTC
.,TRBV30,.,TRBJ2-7,CAWSAYRAYEQYF,TGTGCCTGGAGTGCTTACAGGGCCTACGAGCAGTACTTC
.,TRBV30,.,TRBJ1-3,CAWSVTGGNTIYF,TGTGCCTGGAGTGTAACAGGTGGAAACACCATATATTTT
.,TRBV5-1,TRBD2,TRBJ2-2,CASSPSGTKGGELFF,TGCGCCAGCAGTCCTTCCGGGACTAAGGGCGGGGAGCTGTTTTTT
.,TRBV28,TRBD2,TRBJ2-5,CASRPQRLATQETQYF,TGTGCCAGCAGACCTCAGCGACTAGCGACACAAGAGACCCAGTACTTC
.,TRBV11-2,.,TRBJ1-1,CASSWAVALNTEAFF,TGTGCCAGCAGCTGGGCAGTTGCGCTGAACACTGAAGCTTTCTTT